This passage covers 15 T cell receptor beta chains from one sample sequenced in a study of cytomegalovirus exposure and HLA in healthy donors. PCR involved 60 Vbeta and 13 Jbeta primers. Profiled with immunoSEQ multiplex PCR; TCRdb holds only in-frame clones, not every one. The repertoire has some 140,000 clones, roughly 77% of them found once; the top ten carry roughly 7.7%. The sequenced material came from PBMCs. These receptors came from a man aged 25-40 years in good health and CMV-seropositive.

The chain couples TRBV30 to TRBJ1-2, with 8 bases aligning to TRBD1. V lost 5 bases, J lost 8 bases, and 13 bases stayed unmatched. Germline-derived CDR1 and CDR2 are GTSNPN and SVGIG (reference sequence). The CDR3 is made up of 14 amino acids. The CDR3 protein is CAWYRGAGRNGYTF. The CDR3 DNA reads TGTGCCTGGTACAGGGGGGCAGGAAGGAACGGCTACACCTTC. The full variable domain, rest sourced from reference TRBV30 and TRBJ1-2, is SQTIHQWPATLVQPVGSPLSLECTVEGTSNPNLYWYRQAAGRGLQLLFYSVGIGQISSEVPQNLSASRPQDRQFILSSKKLLLSDSGFYLCAWYRGAGRNGYTFGSGTRLTVV.

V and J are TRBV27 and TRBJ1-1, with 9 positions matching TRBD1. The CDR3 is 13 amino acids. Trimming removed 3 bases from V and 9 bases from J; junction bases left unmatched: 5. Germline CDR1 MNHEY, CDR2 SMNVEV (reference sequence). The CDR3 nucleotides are TGTGCCAGCAGTTTTTCGGGGACAGGGAAAGCTTTCTTT. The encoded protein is CASSFSGTGKAFF.

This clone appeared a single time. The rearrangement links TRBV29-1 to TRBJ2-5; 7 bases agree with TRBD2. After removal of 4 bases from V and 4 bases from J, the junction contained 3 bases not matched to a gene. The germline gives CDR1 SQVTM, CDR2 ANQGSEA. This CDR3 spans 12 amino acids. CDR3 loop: CSVAAGPETQYF. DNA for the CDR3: TGCAGCGTTGCAGCGGGGCCAGAGACCCAGTACTTC.

DNA of the CDR3: TGTGCCAGCAGCGTAGGTCTAGCGGGGTTAAATGAGCAGTTCTTC. Protein: CASSVGLAGLNEQFF. This sequence joins TRBV9 and TRBJ2-1; 9 nucleotides align to TRBD2. The CDR3 loop spans 15 amino acids. Per germline, CDR1 SGDLS and CDR2 YYNGEE. The J segment lost 7 bases and the V segment lost 0 bases, leaving 5 bases of the junction unmatched.

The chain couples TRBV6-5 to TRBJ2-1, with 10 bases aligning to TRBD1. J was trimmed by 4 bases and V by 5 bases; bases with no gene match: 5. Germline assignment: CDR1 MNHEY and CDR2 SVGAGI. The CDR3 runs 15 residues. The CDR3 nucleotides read TGTGCCAGCAGTCCCGGGACAGGGGCGTACAATGAGCAGTTCTTC. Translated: CASSPGTGAYNEQFF.

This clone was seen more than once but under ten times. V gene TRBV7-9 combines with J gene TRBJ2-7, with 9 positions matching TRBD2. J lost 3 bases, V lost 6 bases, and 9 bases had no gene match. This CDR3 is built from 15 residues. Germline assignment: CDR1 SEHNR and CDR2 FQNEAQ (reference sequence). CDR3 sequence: CASSSILAGIYEQYF. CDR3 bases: TGTGCCAGCAGTTCTATCCTAGCGGGAATCTACGAGCAGTACTTC.

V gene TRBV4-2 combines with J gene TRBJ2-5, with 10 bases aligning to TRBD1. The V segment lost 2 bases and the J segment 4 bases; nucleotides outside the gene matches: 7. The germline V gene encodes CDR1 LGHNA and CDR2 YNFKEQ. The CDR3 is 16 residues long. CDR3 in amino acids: CASSQTGTGDPETQYF. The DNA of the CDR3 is TGTGCCAGCAGCCAAACCGGGACAGGGGACCCAGAGACCCAGTACTTC.

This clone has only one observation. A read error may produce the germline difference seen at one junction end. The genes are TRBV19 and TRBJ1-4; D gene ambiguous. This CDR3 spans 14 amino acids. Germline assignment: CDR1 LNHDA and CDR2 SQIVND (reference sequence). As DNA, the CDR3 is TGTGCCAGTATTCCTAATACGCATACTGAAGAACTGTTTTTT. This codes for CASIPNTHTEELFF.

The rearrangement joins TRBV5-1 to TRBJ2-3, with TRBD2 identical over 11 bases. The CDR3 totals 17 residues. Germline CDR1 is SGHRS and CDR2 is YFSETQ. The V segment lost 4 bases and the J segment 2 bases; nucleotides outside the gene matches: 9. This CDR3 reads CASSHSSGRPFTDTQYF. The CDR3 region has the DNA TGCGCCAGCAGCCACTCTAGCGGGAGGCCCTTCACAGATACGCAGTATTTT.

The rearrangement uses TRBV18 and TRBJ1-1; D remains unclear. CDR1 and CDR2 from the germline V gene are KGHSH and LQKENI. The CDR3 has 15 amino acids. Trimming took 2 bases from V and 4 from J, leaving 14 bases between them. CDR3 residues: CASSPRYIGSTEAFF. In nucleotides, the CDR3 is TGTGCCAGCTCACCAAGGTATATCGGGAGCACTGAAGCTTTCTTT.

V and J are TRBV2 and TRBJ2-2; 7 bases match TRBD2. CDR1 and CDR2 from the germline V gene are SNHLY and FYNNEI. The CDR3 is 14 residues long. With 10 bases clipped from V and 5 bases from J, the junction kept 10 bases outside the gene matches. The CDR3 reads CATYSGLRTGELFF. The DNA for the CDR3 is TGTGCCACCTATAGCGGGCTGAGGACCGGGGAGCTGTTTTTT.

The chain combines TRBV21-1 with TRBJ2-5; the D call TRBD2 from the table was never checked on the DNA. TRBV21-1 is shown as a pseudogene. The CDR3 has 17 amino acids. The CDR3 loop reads CASSNGWGQRVQETQYF. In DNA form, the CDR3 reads TGTGCCAGCAGCAACGGCTGGGGCCAGCGGGTCCAAGAGACCCAGTACTTC.

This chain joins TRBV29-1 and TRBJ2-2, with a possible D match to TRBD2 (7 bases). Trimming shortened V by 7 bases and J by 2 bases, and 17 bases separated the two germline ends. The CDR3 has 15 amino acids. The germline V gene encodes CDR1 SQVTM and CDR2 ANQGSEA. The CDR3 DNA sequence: TGCAGCGCAAGAAGCGGGACATACAACACCGGGGAGCTGTTTTTT. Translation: CSARSGTYNTGELFF.

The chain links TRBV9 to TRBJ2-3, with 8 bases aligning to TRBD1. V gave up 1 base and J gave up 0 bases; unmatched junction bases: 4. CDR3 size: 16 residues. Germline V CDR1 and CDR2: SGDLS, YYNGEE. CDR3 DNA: TGTGCCAGCAGCGTATCGGGACAGGCCAGCACAGATACGCAGTATTTT. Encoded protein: CASSVSGQASTDTQYF.

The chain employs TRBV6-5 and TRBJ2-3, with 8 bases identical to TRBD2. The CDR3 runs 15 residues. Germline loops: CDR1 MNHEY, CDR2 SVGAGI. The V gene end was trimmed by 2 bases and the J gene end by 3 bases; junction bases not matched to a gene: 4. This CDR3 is CASSYLGGATDTQYF. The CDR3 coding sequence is TGTGCCAGCAGTTACCTCGGGGGGGCTACAGATACGCAGTATTTT.